This passage covers 2 T cell receptor beta chains from one sample sequenced in a study of human T cells and chemical hapten exposure. TCRdb fed the RACE reads into MiXCR, producing one record per CDR3 protein. This table has under 150,000 distinct CDR3 sequences, about an eighth appearing once. Time point specified: patch test 1, 2 weeks after DPC sensitization. Described treatment: therapeutic diphenylcyclopropenone sensitization with weekly scalp DPC. This specimen was whole blood, taken in connection with sensitization to the hapten diphenylcyclopropenone (DPC). Source of these receptors: a woman in her fifties or sixties with alopecia areata. Some clones in this sample may be carry-over from other donors' samples.

This clonotype appeared many times. The genes are TRBV3-1 and TRBJ2-1; D is tentatively TRBD1 or TRBD2 (6 bases each). The ends were cut back, 2 bases at V and 10 bases at J, with 9 bases in the middle. In germline, CDR1 is LGHDT, CDR2 YNNKEL (reference sequence). The CDR3 consists of 12 residues. DNA of the CDR3: TGTGCCAGCAGCCAATTCGGGGGCGAGCAGTTCTTC. This encodes CASSQFGGEQFF.

This clonotype has ten or more counts. The chain employs TRBV29-1 and TRBJ2-7, with D perhaps matching TRBD2 (6 bases). This CDR3 has 14 residues. Trimming stripped 4 bases from V and 2 bases from J, with 15 bases between. Germline V gene data show CDR1 as SQVTM and CDR2 as ANQGSEA. CDR3 DNA sequence: TGCAGCGTTGTCGGACGGGAGCCGCCCTACGAGCAGTACTTC. Its protein product is CSVVGREPPYEQYF.